A single sample gave rise to the 3 T cell receptor beta chains below, sequenced in a study of human T cells and chemical hapten exposure (dated by TCRdb to about 2021). Explained via the paper, the time point label denotes: patch test 1, 2 weeks after DPC sensitization. This specimen's treatment or condition label, per the study, means: therapeutic diphenylcyclopropenone sensitization with weekly scalp DPC. Libraries were constructed by RACE. Data came from a NextSeq 500. TCRdb trimmed the raw reads at Q25, called clones with MiXCR and kept productive beta chains. Records with the same CDR3 protein are collapsed into one entry carrying the most frequent genes and DNA. The sample profile shows roughly 200,000 distinct CDR3 sequences; 20% to 25% of them were found once. The top ten hold about 6.7% of the sample. The sample consisted of whole blood, taken in connection with sensitization to the hapten diphenylcyclopropenone (DPC). The receptor source for this set is a woman aged 50 to 60 with alopecia areata. Some clones in this sample may be carry-over from other donors' samples.

This rearrangement joins TRBV7-9 to TRBJ2-1, with a possible D match to TRBD2 (6 bases). CDR3 length: 15 residues. Between the trimmed V and J ends, which lost 4 bases and 1 base, there was a span of 11 bases. The germline V gene has CDR1 SEHNR and CDR2 FQNEAQ (reference sequence). The CDR3 spells CASSYGRGSYNEQFF. The DNA for the CDR3 is TGTGCCAGCAGCTACGGGAGAGGGTCCTACAATGAGCAGTTCTTC.

The rearrangement uses TRBV7-2 and TRBJ1-5, with D possibly being TRBD1 (6 bases). The CDR3 has 15 residues. Deletions cut 2 bases from V and 7 bases from J, with 15 bases between. From germline, CDR1 is SGHTA and CDR2 FQGNSA. The CDR3 DNA reads as TGTGCCAGCAGCTTAATGCAGGGGCTCGAACAGCCCCAGCATTTT. Encoded protein: CASSLMQGLEQPQHF.

The chain uses TRBV29-1 and TRBJ2-7, with D perhaps TRBD1 (5 bases). The CDR3 extends over 15 amino acids. CDR1 and CDR2 from the germline V gene are SQVTM and ANQGSEA. V lost 6 bases and J lost 0, with 18 bases in between. The chain's CDR3 is CSVGLLGDPSYEQYF. The CDR3 nucleotides read TGCAGCGTGGGGCTGTTGGGCGACCCCTCCTACGAGCAGTACTTC.